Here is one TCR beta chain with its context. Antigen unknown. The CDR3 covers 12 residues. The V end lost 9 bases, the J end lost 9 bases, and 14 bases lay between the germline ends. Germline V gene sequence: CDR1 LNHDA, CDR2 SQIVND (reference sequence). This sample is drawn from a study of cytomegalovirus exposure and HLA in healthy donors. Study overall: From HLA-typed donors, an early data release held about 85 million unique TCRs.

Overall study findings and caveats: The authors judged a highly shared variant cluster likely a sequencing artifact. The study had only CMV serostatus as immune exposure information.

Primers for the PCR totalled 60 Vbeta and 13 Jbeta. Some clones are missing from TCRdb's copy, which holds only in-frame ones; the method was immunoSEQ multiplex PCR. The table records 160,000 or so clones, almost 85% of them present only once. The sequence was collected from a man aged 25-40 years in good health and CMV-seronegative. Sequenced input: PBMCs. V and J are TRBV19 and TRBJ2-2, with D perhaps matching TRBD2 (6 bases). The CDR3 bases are TGTGCCAGCCAGTCGCGGGGCCGGGAGCTGTTTTTT. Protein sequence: CASQSRGRELFF.